These 17 T cell receptor beta chains were all obtained from the same sample, sequenced in a study of T cell responses to AZD1222 COVID-19 vaccine. The data were produced by immunoSEQ multiplex PCR, yet TCRdb's version contains in-frame clones alone and is incomplete. The repertoire holds approximately 75,000 clones, with roughly 90% as singletons. The specimen was peripheral blood, collected 28 days after the second AZD1222 dose. The receptors were gathered from an adult who received the AZD1222 COVID-19 vaccine.

V is TRBV19 and J is TRBJ1-1, with 9 bases aligning to TRBD1. With V trimmed by 7 bases and J by 1 base, 4 bases remained unmatched. The V gene's germline CDR1 is LNHDA and CDR2 SQIVND (reference sequence). The CDR3 is 14 residues long. The CDR3 sequence is CASIPGQGNTEAFF. The CDR3, as DNA: TGTGCCAGTATCCCGGGACAGGGGAACACTGAAGCTTTCTTT. The whole variable domain, remainder taken from reference TRBV19 and TRBJ1-1, is DGGITQSPKYLFRKEGQNVTLSCEQNLNHDAMYWYRQDPGQGLRLIYYSQIVNDFQKGDIAEGYSVSREKKESFPLTVTSAQKNPTAFYLCASIPGQGNTEAFFGQGTRLTVV.

This clone has just a few counts. The chain uses TRBV10-3 and TRBJ1-3; D not certain. Germline loops: CDR1 ENHRY, CDR2 SYGVKD. The CDR3 has 13 residues. V was clipped by 8 bases and J by 4 bases, with 12 bases between them. CDR3 amino acids: CAIRTDAGNTIYF. As DNA, the CDR3 is TGTGCCATCCGGACTGACGCGGGAAACACCATATATTTT.

The rearrangement joins TRBV4-1 to TRBJ2-7; TRBD2 aligns across 10 bases. The CDR3 extends over 18 amino acids. With V trimmed by 1 base and J by 0 bases, 9 bases remained unmatched. The germline V gene has CDR1 MGHRA and CDR2 YSYEKL. The DNA of the CDR3 is TGCGCCAGCAGCCAAGTGTCGGGACTAGCGTCGAGCTCCTACGAGCAGTACTTC. Protein product: CASSQVSGLASSSYEQYF.

V usage is TRBV7-3 and J usage is TRBJ2-7; 7 bases are a match to TRBD1. The V and J ends lost 5 bases and 5 bases, in that order; junction bases with no gene match: 6. In germline, CDR1 is SGHTA, CDR2 FQGTGA. The CDR3 totals 13 residues. CDR3 residues: CASSPGQTDEQYF. The CDR3 region has the DNA TGTGCCAGCAGCCCGGGACAGACGGACGAGCAGTACTTC.

The CDR3: CASSFRVYEQYF. The DNA for the CDR3 is TGTGCCAGCAGTTTCAGGGTCTACGAGCAGTACTTC. The rearrangement links TRBV28 to TRBJ2-7; a weak D match, TRBD1 (5 bases). V shed 3 bases and J shed 3 bases, with 6 bases lying between them. Germline CDR1 is MDHEN and CDR2 is SYDVKM. This CDR3 region has 12 residues.

This rearrangement joins TRBV7-8 to TRBJ1-1; 7 bases line up with TRBD1. CDR1 and CDR2 (germline): SGHVS, FQNEAQ. This CDR3 has 14 amino acids. Trimming took 5 bases from V and 1 from J; bases not matched to a gene: 4. The CDR3 sequence: CASSLRTGNTEAFF. CDR3 sequence (DNA): TGTGCCAGCAGCCTGCGGACAGGGAACACTGAAGCTTTCTTT.

This clone was found a few times. The genes are TRBV28 and TRBJ1-5; 7 bases match TRBD1. V lost 3 bases and J lost 0; bases outside the gene matches: 11. The CDR3 has 18 amino acids. The V gene's germline CDR1 is MDHEN and CDR2 SYDVKM. CDR3 loop: CASSFPTGRRYSNQPQHF. DNA for the CDR3: TGTGCCAGCAGTTTTCCGACAGGGAGACGATATAGCAATCAGCCCCAGCATTTT.

The gene calls are TRBV19 and TRBJ2-7; 9 positions match TRBD1. V dropped 7 bases and J dropped 3; count of bases not matched to a gene: 1. This CDR3 region has 12 residues. Per germline, CDR1 LNHDA and CDR2 SQIVND (reference sequence). CDR3 region: CASTDRGYEQYF. The CDR3 nucleotides are TGTGCCAGTACGGACAGGGGCTACGAGCAGTACTTC.

The genes are TRBV25-1 and TRBJ1-6; 8 bases are shared with TRBD1. The germline V gene has CDR1 MGHDK and CDR2 SYGVNS. The V gene end was trimmed by 5 bases and the J gene end by 7 bases; junction bases not matched to a gene: 4. This CDR3 contains 14 residues. The CDR3 reads CASSPGGRNSPLHF. CDR3 nucleotides: TGTGCCAGCAGTCCAGGGGGCCGAAATTCACCCCTCCACTTT.

The rearrangement joins TRBV27 to TRBJ1-1; 7 bases fit TRBD1. The V gene's germline CDR1 is MNHEY and CDR2 SMNVEV (reference sequence). CDR3 length: 14 residues. V gave up 6 bases and J gave up 2 bases; unmatched junction bases: 6. CDR3 residues: CASSPGQANTEAFF. The CDR3 DNA is TGTGCCAGCAGCCCCGGACAGGCTAACACTGAAGCTTTCTTT.

This clone occurred once. V is TRBV5-1 and J is TRBJ2-1; TRBD1 agrees at 7 bases. J gave up 4 bases and V 0 bases, and 4 bases lay outside the gene matches. Germline V gene data show CDR1 as SGHRS and CDR2 as YFSETQ. This CDR3 has 15 amino acids. The CDR3 region is CASSLAQGDYNEQFF. The CDR3, as DNA: TGCGCCAGCAGCTTGGCTCAGGGGGATTACAATGAGCAGTTCTTC.

Here the CDR3 reads CASKEARSEAFF. In DNA, the CDR3 is TGTGCCAGCAAAGAGGCCCGGAGTGAAGCTTTCTTT. The genes are TRBV28 and TRBJ1-1; D is unclear. CDR1 is MDHEN, CDR2 SYDVKM, per germline. V was pared by 7 bases and J by 7 bases, with 13 bases between. The CDR3 loop spans 12 amino acids. The full variable domain, completed using reference TRBV28 and TRBJ1-1, is DVKVTQSSRYLVKRTGEKVFLECVQDMDHENMFWYRQDPGLGLRLIYFSYDVKMKEKGDIPEGYSVSREKKERFSLILESASTNQTSMYLCASKEARSEAFFGQGTRLTVV.

This clone appeared once. This rearrangement joins TRBV28 to TRBJ1-2; D remains unclear. Germline CDR1 reads MDHEN; CDR2 reads SYDVKM. With 5 bases removed from V and 5 bases from J, the gap between germline ends came to 18 bases. The CDR3 runs to 15 residues. CDR3 sequence (DNA): TGTGCCAGCAGTCTCGGACGGGTAGACATTTATGGCTACACCTTC. Amino acid sequence: CASSLGRVDIYGYTF.

This chain uses TRBV9 with TRBJ1-1; D may be TRBD1 (5 bases). CDR1 is SGDLS and CDR2 is YYNGEE in the germline V gene. There are 12 residues in the CDR3. The V end was cut by 6 bases, the J end by 0 bases, with 6 bases between. CDR3 amino acids: CASKGMNTEAFF. The CDR3 DNA reads TGTGCCAGCAAGGGGATGAACACTGAAGCTTTCTTT.

A few counts support this clone. The gene calls are TRBV6-5 and TRBJ2-7; D uncertain. The CDR3 has 13 residues. CDR1 is MNHEY and CDR2 is SVGAGI in the germline V gene. Between the trimmed V and J ends, which lost 7 bases and 5 bases, there was a span of 15 bases. CDR3 in amino acids: CASMVTSADEQYF. The CDR3, as DNA: TGTGCCAGCATGGTCACCTCTGCTGACGAGCAGTACTTC.

This clone was counted once. The chain uses TRBV10-3 and TRBJ1-1; the D gene is possibly TRBD1 (5 bases). V was cut by 5 bases and J by 0 bases, with 7 bases left in between. The CDR3 loop spans 13 amino acids. CDR1 ENHRY and CDR2 SYGVKD come from the germline V gene. The CDR3 spells CAISNRMNTEAFF. As DNA, the CDR3 is TGTGCCATCAGTAACAGGATGAACACTGAAGCTTTCTTT.

The chain recombines TRBV7-9 with TRBJ1-2; perhaps TRBD1 as D (5 bases). CDR1 and CDR2 from the germline V gene are SEHNR and FQNEAQ (reference sequence). The CDR3 runs to 12 residues. The V gene lost 4 bases and the J gene lost 8 bases, with 11 bases spanning the gap. The CDR3 DNA reads as TGTGCCAGCAGCTCCGGGGCTGGAGGCTACACCTTC. Protein product: CASSSGAGGYTF.